A single T cell receptor beta chain is shown here with its context. Its antigen has not been determined. Base quality data are lacking; no much larger clone is found one base away. This specimen belongs to a study of glioma-infiltrating T cells (TCRdb year 2016). Study-level background: Low-grade gliomas were represented by WHO grade II oligodendrogliomas or astrocytomas, and glioblastomas were represented by WHO grade IV tumors that were sampled at initial rather than recurrent diagnosis. Dexamethasone was administered to glioma patients for six or fewer days before surgery. The sequencing target for blood libraries was roughly 4- to 11-fold coverage of roughly 980,000 peripheral T cells. Glioma tissue, non-neoplastic brain tissue and matched peripheral blood mononuclear cells were used as sources from which TCR alpha- and beta-chain repertoires were sequenced. To measure divergence between tissue and blood T-cell populations, each tissue-infiltrating repertoire was compared with the peripheral blood repertoire of the same patient. The paired cohort was made up of three low-grade glioma patients, several primary glioblastoma patients and three non-glioma patients who contributed non-neoplastic brain tissue.

Immediately after resection, surgical brain or tumor specimens were cryofrozen in liquid nitrogen, with peripheral blood cells collected concurrently. The iRepertoire nested amplicon-rescue multiplex PCR (arm-PCR) platform was used to amplify TCR alpha and beta CDR3 regions from RNA. One-step reverse transcription and amplification used about 85-400 ng of tissue mRNA or PBMC total RNA as input. Following bead purification, Illumina adapters were added through a secondary multiplex PCR, and the libraries were then gel-purified between 200 and 400 bp. Libraries carried internal 6-nucleotide barcodes used for demultiplexing. Sequencing of libraries was performed on an Illumina MiSeq with 2x220 or 2x250 nucleotide paired-end reads. Concerning the study's data processing: Paired reads were merged using FLASH 1.2.11 and aligned with BWA-MEM to the GRCh37 human genome, and TRA and TRB reads were then extracted. An IMGT-derived reference of cassette sequences and CDR3 motifs, with pseudogenes included, was used for V and J assignment. Three-frame translation of reads was performed, and productive CDR3s were defined as those with a C...FGXG motif and no stop codons. Unique combinations of V-J cassette pair and CDR3 amino acid sequence were defined as clonotypes. Reads were filtered by Hamming distance, thresholded by each sample's sequence error rate in mapped regions. Starting from the raw public reads, TCRdb applied fastp trimming at Q25, assembled clones with MiXCR and retained in-frame beta chains. One record per CDR3 amino acid sequence lists the most common genes and DNA. What appears here as the V and J calls and clone size reflects TCRdb's work, not the paper's. Recorded for this sample are around 390,000 distinct CDR3 sequences; about 40% of them occurred a single time. Together, the top ten hold about 12% of the sample.

Measured from the cysteine to the phenylalanine, the CDR3 is 16 residues long. CDR3 DNA only is kept here, 48 bases in frame from base 1. Per the germline V gene (reference sequence), MNHEY is the CDR1 and SMNVEV is the CDR2. V and J are trimmed by 6 bases and 8 bases, and the gene matches miss 8 bases of the junction. What the research found in general, with its limitations: Small numbers underpinned the group comparisons: 7 to 9 glioblastoma patients, three low-grade glioma patients and three non-neoplastic patients. In non-neoplastic patients, VJ-independent divergence between tissue and blood fell below expectation, whereas in all gliomas, and especially in low-grade gliomas, the divergence rose above expectation. Very few CDR3 sequences were found to be shared between tissue and blood, and this scarcity was attributed to high CDR3 diversity and limited sampling. Patients with low tissue-blood divergence were marked by a signature set of shared blood CDR3 motifs, and that set was depleted in highly divergent patients.

The material sequenced was glioma tissue, nonneoplastic brain tissue, or PBMCs (not recorded which). The receptor was derived from a human donor with low-grade glioma or glioblastoma, undergoing nonglioma brain surgery, or in good health (not recorded which). Here the chain combines TRBV27 and TRBJ1-6, and TRBD1 aligns with 12 junction nucleotides. CDR3 loop: CASRLLGTGGDSPLHF. The bases are TGTGCCAGCAGACTCCTTGGGACAGGGGGCGATTCACCCCTCCACTTT.